Sequencing of this T cell receptor beta chain was carried out in a study of shared clonotypes between healthy human individuals. Every subset's genomic DNA went evenly onto several immunoSEQ plates. Ten immunoSEQ deep assay plates were used to sequence unsorted PBMC DNA. Measured with immunoSEQ multiplex PCR; TCRdb has only the in-frame clones, and not every one. Here the sample spans roughly 500,000 clones, approximately 79% being singletons. Sequencing was performed on PBMCs. The sequence came from a woman aged 40 to 50 in good health. Some clones in this sample may be carry-over from other donors' samples.

The CDR3 coding sequence is TGCGCCAGCAGCTTGGCGCAGGGGCGCATTAACGATGAGCAGTTCTTC. As protein: CASSLAQGRINDEQFF. This chain links TRBV5-1 with TRBJ2-1; tentative D call: TRBD1 (6 bases). The CDR3 covers 16 residues. Germline values: CDR1 SGHRS, CDR2 YFSETQ. V was pared by 0 bases and J by 8 bases, with 18 bases between.